What follows are 7 T cell receptor beta chains derived from one specimen sequenced in a study of T cell responses to AZD1222 COVID-19 vaccine. Profiling relied on immunoSEQ multiplex PCR, and the TCRdb table lists in-frame clones only, not all of them. The sample has fewer than 200,000 clones; about 88% are singletons. The sample consisted of peripheral blood, taken on day 0 of AZD1222 vaccination. The receptors come from an adult in good health.

V usage is TRBV4-1 and J usage is TRBJ1-5; D not certain. CDR3 length: 13 residues. Germline CDR1 and CDR2: MGHRA and YSYEKL. V was trimmed by 1 base and J by 7 bases, leaving 8 bases between them. CDR3 nucleotide sequence: TGCGCCAGCAGCCAAGCTGACGGGCAGCCCCAGCATTTT. Amino acids: CASSQADGQPQHF.

The chain couples TRBV6-5 to TRBJ2-7, with a weak D call TRBD1 (5 bases). CDR3 size: 14 residues. V was shortened by 5 bases and J by 1 base, with 12 bases between the two germline ends. Germline CDR1 is MNHEY and CDR2 is SVGAGI. The CDR3 DNA sequence: TGTGCCAGCAGTCCCAGGGCCTCATCCTACGAGCAGTACGTC. It is translated as CASSPRASSYEQYV.

This chain links TRBV5-8 with TRBJ1-2, with D maybe TRBD1 (5 bases). Looked up from germline, CDR1 is SGHTS and CDR2 is YDEGEE. The CDR3 consists of 13 residues. V was trimmed by 7 bases and J by 6 bases, leaving 16 bases between them. The CDR3 DNA reads TGTGCCAGCCCCCGGGTAGGGGATGATGGCTACACCTTC. Its protein is CASPRVGDDGYTF.

This clone was seen only once. The genes are TRBV5-1 and TRBJ2-3; 14 bases map to TRBD2. Germline V gene sequence: CDR1 SGHRS, CDR2 YFSETQ. V was clipped by 4 bases and J by 4 bases; unmatched bases: 5. The CDR3 runs to 16 residues. The CDR3 reads CASSIGTSGSSDTQYF. CDR3 in DNA: TGCGCCAGCAGCATCGGGACTAGCGGGAGTTCAGATACGCAGTATTTT.

J is TRBJ1-2 and V is TRBV19, with 8 bases lining up with TRBD1. Trimming took 0 bases from V and 6 from J; bases not matched to a gene: 3. In germline, CDR1 is LNHDA, CDR2 SQIVND (reference sequence). The CDR3 has 14 amino acids. DNA of the CDR3: TGTGCCAGTAGTATAGATCGACAGGGGAATGGCTACACCTTC. It specifies CASSIDRQGNGYTF.

The rearrangement joins TRBV5-4 to TRBJ1-6; no clear D. The CDR3 is 15 residues long. Germline CDR1 is SGHNT and CDR2 is YYREEE (reference sequence). V lost 5 bases, J lost 4 bases, and 13 bases lay in between. The CDR3 reads CASRPGALYNSPLHF. In nucleotides, the CDR3 is TGTGCCAGCAGGCCGGGAGCCCTTTATAATTCACCCCTCCACTTT.

The chain recombines TRBV18 with TRBJ1-5; D unresolved. The CDR3 extends over 14 amino acids. Looked up from germline, CDR1 is KGHSH and CDR2 is LQKENI. V lost 5 bases and J 2 bases, leaving 10 bases between the germline ends. The CDR3 nucleotides read TGTGCCAGCTCATCGAACAGCCGCAATCAGCCCCAGCATTTT. Translating gives CASSSNSRNQPQHF.